This is a list of T cell receptor beta chains from one sample in a study of technical replicates of blood from several donors. TCRdb's copy holds only in-frame clones and misses some; the assay was immunoSEQ multiplex PCR. The data hold 95,000 to 100,000 clones, with 96% observed a single time. Sequencing input: T cells isolated from PBMCs. The receptors stem from a human donor in good health. CDR3s include the opening cysteine and the closing phenylalanine or tryptophan. Each record gives: V gene, J gene, clone size, D gene, CDR3 DNA, CDR3 protein. The D gene is left open where the match is weak. Clone size is shown for a subset of rows, as once, few, many or a class of expanded clone.

v_call: TRBV5-1
j_call: TRBJ2-5
clone_size: .
d_call: TRBD1
cdr3_nt: TGCGCCAGCAGCTATGGACAGGGAGAGACCCAGTACTTC
cdr3_aa: CASSYGQGETQYF

v_call: TRBV14
j_call: TRBJ1-2
clone_size: .
d_call: .
cdr3_nt: TGTGCCAGCAGCCTTGAAAACGGGGGTTATGGCTACACCTTC
cdr3_aa: CASSLENGGYGYTF

v_call: TRBV27
j_call: TRBJ2-1
clone_size: .
d_call: TRBD2
cdr3_nt: TGTGCCAGCAGTTTCGTAAGGACTAGCGGGGGCCTCTACAATGAGCAGTTCTTC
cdr3_aa: CASSFVRTSGGLYNEQFF

v_call: TRBV9
j_call: TRBJ2-1
clone_size: once
d_call: TRBD2
cdr3_nt: TGTGCCAGCAGCGTGACCGGGACTAGCGATTACAATGAGCAGTTCTTC
cdr3_aa: CASSVTGTSDYNEQFF

v_call: TRBV10-1
j_call: TRBJ2-7
clone_size: .
d_call: .
cdr3_nt: TGCGCCAGCAGGGACAGATCTTACGAGCAGTACTTC
cdr3_aa: CASRDRSYEQYF

v_call: TRBV28
j_call: TRBJ2-3
clone_size: .
d_call: TRBD2
cdr3_nt: TGTGCCAGCAGTCCCGGTCTCTTGCGGGAGGGGGATACGCAGTATTTT
cdr3_aa: CASSPGLLREGDTQYF

v_call: TRBV6-5
j_call: TRBJ2-7
clone_size: .
d_call: TRBD2
cdr3_nt: TGTGCCAGCCGAAGTACTAGCGGAGCCTACGAGCAGTACTTC
cdr3_aa: CASRSTSGAYEQYF

v_call: TRBV5-6
j_call: TRBJ1-5
clone_size: .
d_call: TRBD1
cdr3_nt: TGTGCCAGCAGCCGTGGACAGGGTCCGAATCAGCCCCAGCATTTT
cdr3_aa: CASSRGQGPNQPQHF

v_call: TRBV9
j_call: TRBJ1-2
clone_size: once
d_call: .
cdr3_nt: TGTGCCAGTACCGGGTCCGGTTATGGCTACACCTTC
cdr3_aa: CASTGSGYGYTF

v_call: TRBV7-9
j_call: TRBJ2-3
clone_size: .
d_call: .
cdr3_nt: TGTGCCAGCACCCTTAGGGGTGGGGGGTCCAGCACAGATACGCAGTATTTT
cdr3_aa: CASTLRGGGSSTDTQYF

v_call: TRBV28
j_call: TRBJ1-5
clone_size: few
d_call: .
cdr3_nt: TGTGCCAGCAGAATCTTGAATCAGCCCCAGCATTTT
cdr3_aa: CASRILNQPQHF

v_call: TRBV5-4
j_call: TRBJ2-3
clone_size: .
d_call: TRBD2
cdr3_nt: TGTGCCAGCAGCCCCCTTCCGACTAGCGGGGGGGTCTCGAGCACAGATACGCAGTATTTT
cdr3_aa: CASSPLPTSGGVSSTDTQYF

v_call: TRBV18
j_call: TRBJ2-3
clone_size: .
d_call: .
cdr3_nt: TGTGCCAGCTCACCAGGCAGGGCAGATACGCAGTATTTT
cdr3_aa: CASSPGRADTQYF

v_call: TRBV7-2
j_call: TRBJ2-1
clone_size: .
d_call: TRBD1
cdr3_nt: TGTGCCAGCAGCTTTTGGCAGGGGGCGGTGAATGAGCAGTTCTTC
cdr3_aa: CASSFWQGAVNEQFF

v_call: TRBV12-5
j_call: TRBJ2-3
clone_size: .
d_call: TRBD1
cdr3_nt: TGTGCTAGTGGTTTGGTACCTAAGAACGACAGGGGTGGCACAGATACGCAGTATTTT
cdr3_aa: CASGLVPKNDRGGTDTQYF

v_call: TRBV7-9
j_call: TRBJ1-2
clone_size: few
d_call: TRBD1
cdr3_nt: TGTGCCAGCAGCGTTCGGGACAGGGGGAACCGCGGCTATGGCTACACCTTC
cdr3_aa: CASSVRDRGNRGYGYTF

v_call: TRBV6-6
j_call: TRBJ1-1
clone_size: .
d_call: .
cdr3_nt: TGTGCCAGCAGTCCGGACTCGATGAGCACTGAAGCTTTCTTT
cdr3_aa: CASSPDSMSTEAFF

v_call: TRBV7-2
j_call: TRBJ2-5
clone_size: .
d_call: TRBD2
cdr3_nt: TGTGCCAGCAGCGACACCCTAGCGGGGGCGTACCAAGAGACCCAGTACTTC
cdr3_aa: CASSDTLAGAYQETQYF

v_call: TRBV29-1
j_call: TRBJ2-7
clone_size: .
d_call: TRBD1
cdr3_nt: TGCAGCGTTGAAGAAACAGGGGCGGTGTACGAGCAGTACTTC
cdr3_aa: CSVEETGAVYEQYF

v_call: TRBV2
j_call: TRBJ2-1
clone_size: once
d_call: TRBD2
cdr3_nt: TGTGCCAGCAGTAGGGAGGGGCCATACCGCTCCTACAATGAGCAGTTCTTC
cdr3_aa: CASSREGPYRSYNEQFF

v_call: TRBV5-1
j_call: TRBJ2-7
clone_size: .
d_call: .
cdr3_nt: TGCGCCAGCAGCGTCCCCGGAGTCAGCAACGAGCAGTACTTC
cdr3_aa: CASSVPGVSNEQYF

v_call: TRBV7-9
j_call: TRBJ2-7
clone_size: .
d_call: TRBD2
cdr3_nt: TGTGCCAGCAGCGAGAAGCGGGAGGAATCTATCTACGAGCAGTACTTC
cdr3_aa: CASSEKREESIYEQYF

v_call: TRBV30
j_call: TRBJ2-1
clone_size: .
d_call: TRBD1
cdr3_nt: TGTGCCTGGAGTGACGTGACAGGGCCCAATGAGCAGTTCTTC
cdr3_aa: CAWSDVTGPNEQFF

v_call: TRBV28
j_call: TRBJ1-1
clone_size: few
d_call: .
cdr3_nt: TGTGCCAGCATCTCCTCCGATGGCAACACTGAAGCTTTCTTT
cdr3_aa: CASISSDGNTEAFF

v_call: TRBV30
j_call: TRBJ1-1
clone_size: once
d_call: .
cdr3_nt: TGTGCCTGGAGTAATAGGAACACTGAAGCTTTCTTT
cdr3_aa: CAWSNRNTEAFF

v_call: TRBV6-5
j_call: TRBJ2-3
clone_size: once
d_call: TRBD2
cdr3_nt: TGTGCTTCGACTAGCGGCCCCACAGATACGCAGTATTTT
cdr3_aa: CASTSGPTDTQYF

v_call: TRBV5-1
j_call: TRBJ2-2
clone_size: .
d_call: TRBD1
cdr3_nt: TGCGCCAGCAGCTTTGCGACAGGGGCAACCGGGGAGCTGTTTTTT
cdr3_aa: CASSFATGATGELFF

v_call: TRBV7-8
j_call: TRBJ2-5
clone_size: once
d_call: .
cdr3_nt: TGTGCCAGCACCTTAGGGGGGCGCGGGGAGACCCAGTACTTC
cdr3_aa: CASTLGGRGETQYF

v_call: TRBV10-2
j_call: TRBJ2-7
clone_size: .
d_call: TRBD2
cdr3_nt: TGCGCCAGCACCCTAGCGGGAGAGGCCGAGCAGTACTTC
cdr3_aa: CASTLAGEAEQYF

v_call: TRBV5-4
j_call: TRBJ2-1
clone_size: .
d_call: .
cdr3_nt: TGTGCCAGCAGCTTGGGAGGCCGTCGAGGCGATGAGCAGTTCTTC
cdr3_aa: CASSLGGRRGDEQFF

v_call: TRBV7-3
j_call: TRBJ2-3
clone_size: .
d_call: .
cdr3_nt: TGTGCCAGCAGCTTGAGGGCCCCCACAGATACGCAGTATTTT
cdr3_aa: CASSLRAPTDTQYF

v_call: TRBV30
j_call: TRBJ2-5
clone_size: .
d_call: .
cdr3_nt: TGTGCCTGGAGTCCGGGACTGGAGACCCAGTACTTC
cdr3_aa: CAWSPGLETQYF

v_call: TRBV19
j_call: TRBJ2-1
clone_size: .
d_call: TRBD2
cdr3_nt: TGTGCCAGTAGTATAGATCCCGGGACTAGCGCCCACAATGAGCAGTTCTTC
cdr3_aa: CASSIDPGTSAHNEQFF

v_call: TRBV5-1
j_call: TRBJ2-3
clone_size: .
d_call: .
cdr3_nt: TGCGCCAGCAGCTTAGGAGGGAGGCCAGATACGCAGTATTTT
cdr3_aa: CASSLGGRPDTQYF

v_call: TRBV27
j_call: TRBJ1-5
clone_size: once
d_call: TRBD1
cdr3_nt: TGTGCCAGCAGTTCCCTGACAGGGCTTAGCAATCAGCCCCAGCATTTT
cdr3_aa: CASSSLTGLSNQPQHF

v_call: TRBV30
j_call: TRBJ2-5
clone_size: .
d_call: .
cdr3_nt: TGTGCCTGGAGATCAATAGGGGACTGGCAAGAGACCCAGTACTTC
cdr3_aa: CAWRSIGDWQETQYF

v_call: TRBV27
j_call: TRBJ1-1
clone_size: .
d_call: TRBD1
cdr3_nt: TGTGCCAGCATCCTTACCGGGACAGGGAGAACTGAAGCTTTCTTT
cdr3_aa: CASILTGTGRTEAFF

v_call: TRBV5-6
j_call: TRBJ1-2
clone_size: few
d_call: .
cdr3_nt: TGTGCCAGCAGCACAGACTATGGCTACACCTTC
cdr3_aa: CASSTDYGYTF

v_call: TRBV11-3
j_call: TRBJ2-1
clone_size: .
d_call: .
cdr3_nt: TGTGCCAGCAGCTTAGGGGACACTGAGCAGTTCTTC
cdr3_aa: CASSLGDTEQFF

v_call: TRBV5-1
j_call: TRBJ2-3
clone_size: .
d_call: .
cdr3_nt: TGCGCCAGCAGCTTGGGGGGGGGCGCTGGCCCAGATACGCAGTATTTT
cdr3_aa: CASSLGGGAGPDTQYF

v_call: TRBV9
j_call: TRBJ2-5
clone_size: .
d_call: .
cdr3_nt: TGTGCCAGCAGCGTAGAATTTAGCGGCCAAGAGACCCAGTACTTC
cdr3_aa: CASSVEFSGQETQYF

v_call: TRBV13
j_call: TRBJ2-2
clone_size: .
d_call: TRBD1
cdr3_nt: TGTGCCAGCAGCCAGGGACAGGGGAACACCGGGGAGCTGTTTTTT
cdr3_aa: CASSQGQGNTGELFF

v_call: TRBV18
j_call: TRBJ2-5
clone_size: .
d_call: .
cdr3_nt: TGTGCCAGCTCACCACCGGTCCACAGGGAAGAGACCCAGTACTTC
cdr3_aa: CASSPPVHREETQYF

v_call: TRBV5-4
j_call: TRBJ1-1
clone_size: once
d_call: .
cdr3_nt: TGTGCCAGCAGCTTGGCGGCGGCCATGAACACTGAAGCTTTCTTT
cdr3_aa: CASSLAAAMNTEAFF